This T cell receptor beta chain was profiled in a study of cytomegalovirus exposure and HLA in healthy donors. Germline values: CDR1 LGHNA, CDR2 YNFKEQ. The CDR3 covers 18 residues. V shed 0 bases, J shed 2 bases, and the junction held 9 bases outside the gene matches. Generated by immunoSEQ multiplex PCR, the TCRdb table keeps only in-frame clones and is missing some. The sample includes 90,000 to 110,000 clones, about 88% seen only once; the top ten take around 2.1%. Sequencing was performed on PBMCs. V and J are TRBV4-2 and TRBJ2-3; TRBD2 matches at 9 bases. The clonotype was recovered from a woman between 18 and 30 years old in good health and CMV-seronegative. The CDR3 region is CASSQDRSSGEFTDTQYF. The CDR3 DNA sequence: TGTGCCAGCAGCCAAGACCGGTCTAGCGGGGAGTTCACAGATACGCAGTATTTT.